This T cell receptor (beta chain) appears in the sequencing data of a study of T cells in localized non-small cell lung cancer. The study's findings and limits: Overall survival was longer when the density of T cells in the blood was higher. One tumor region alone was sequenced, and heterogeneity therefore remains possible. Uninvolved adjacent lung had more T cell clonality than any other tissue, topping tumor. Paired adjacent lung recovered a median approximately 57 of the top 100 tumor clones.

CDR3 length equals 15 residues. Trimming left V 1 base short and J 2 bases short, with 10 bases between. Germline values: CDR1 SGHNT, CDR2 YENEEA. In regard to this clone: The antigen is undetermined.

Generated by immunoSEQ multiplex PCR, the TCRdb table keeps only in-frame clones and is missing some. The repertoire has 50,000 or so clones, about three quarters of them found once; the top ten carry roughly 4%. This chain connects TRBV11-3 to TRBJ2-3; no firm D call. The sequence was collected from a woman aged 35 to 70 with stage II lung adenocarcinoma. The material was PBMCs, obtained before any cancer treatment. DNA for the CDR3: TGTGCCAGCAGCTTAGGAGGTGGGGACACAGATACGCAGTATTTT. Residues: CASSLGGGDTDTQYF.